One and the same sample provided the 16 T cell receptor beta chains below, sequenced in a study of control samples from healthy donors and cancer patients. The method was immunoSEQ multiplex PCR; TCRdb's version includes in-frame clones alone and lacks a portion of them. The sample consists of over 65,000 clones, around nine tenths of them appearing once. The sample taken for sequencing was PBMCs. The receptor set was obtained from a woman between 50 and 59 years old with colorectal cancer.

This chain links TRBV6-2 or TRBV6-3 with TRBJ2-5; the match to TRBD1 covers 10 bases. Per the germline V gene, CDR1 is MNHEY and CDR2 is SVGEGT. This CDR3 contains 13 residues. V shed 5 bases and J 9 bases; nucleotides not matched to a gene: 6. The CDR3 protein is CASSDPGTGAQYF. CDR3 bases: TGTGCCAGCAGTGATCCCGGGACAGGGGCCCAGTACTTC.

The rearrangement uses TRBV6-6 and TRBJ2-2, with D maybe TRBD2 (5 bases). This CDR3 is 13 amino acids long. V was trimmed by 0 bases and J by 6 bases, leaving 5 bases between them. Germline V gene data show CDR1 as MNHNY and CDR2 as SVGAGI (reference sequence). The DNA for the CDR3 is TGTGCCAGCAGTTACTCGGAGGCCGGGGAGCTGTTTTTT. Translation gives CASSYSEAGELFF.

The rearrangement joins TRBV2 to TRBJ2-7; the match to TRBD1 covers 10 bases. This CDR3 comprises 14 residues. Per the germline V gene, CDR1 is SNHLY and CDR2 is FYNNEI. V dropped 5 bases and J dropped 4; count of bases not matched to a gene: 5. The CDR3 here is CASSRQGAEYEQYV. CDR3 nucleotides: TGTGCCAGCAGTCGACAGGGGGCTGAGTACGAGCAGTACGTC.

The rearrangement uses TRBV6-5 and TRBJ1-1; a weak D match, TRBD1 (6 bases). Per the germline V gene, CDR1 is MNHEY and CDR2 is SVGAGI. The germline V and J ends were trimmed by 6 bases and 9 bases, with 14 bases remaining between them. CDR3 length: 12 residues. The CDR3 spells CASSPDRRQAFF. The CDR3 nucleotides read TGTGCCAGCAGCCCAGACAGGCGACAAGCTTTCTTT.

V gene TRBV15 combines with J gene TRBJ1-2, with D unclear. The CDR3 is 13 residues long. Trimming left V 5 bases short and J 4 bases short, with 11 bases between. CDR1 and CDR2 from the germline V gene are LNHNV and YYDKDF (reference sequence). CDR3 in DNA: TGTGCCACCAGCCCTAGCGATGTCTATGGCTACACCTTC. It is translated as CATSPSDVYGYTF.

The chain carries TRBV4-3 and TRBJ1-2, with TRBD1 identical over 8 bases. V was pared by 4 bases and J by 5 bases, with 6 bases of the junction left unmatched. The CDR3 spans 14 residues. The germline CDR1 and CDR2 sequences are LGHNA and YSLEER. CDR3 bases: TGCGCCAGCAGCCCAGACAGGGGTGGATATGGCTACACCTTC. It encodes CASSPDRGGYGYTF.

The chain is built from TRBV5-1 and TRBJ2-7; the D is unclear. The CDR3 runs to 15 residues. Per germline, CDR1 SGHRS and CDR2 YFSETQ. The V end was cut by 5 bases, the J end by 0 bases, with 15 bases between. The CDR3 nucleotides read TGCGCCAGCAGTCAAGACCCTCAGAGCTCCTACGAGCAGTACGTC. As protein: CASSQDPQSSYEQYV.

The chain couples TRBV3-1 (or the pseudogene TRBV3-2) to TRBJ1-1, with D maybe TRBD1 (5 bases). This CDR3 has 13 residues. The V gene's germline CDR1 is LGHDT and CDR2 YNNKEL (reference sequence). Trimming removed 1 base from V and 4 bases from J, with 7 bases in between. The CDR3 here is CASSQAGFTEAFF. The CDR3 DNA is TGTGCCAGCAGCCAAGCAGGGTTCACTGAAGCTTTCTTT.

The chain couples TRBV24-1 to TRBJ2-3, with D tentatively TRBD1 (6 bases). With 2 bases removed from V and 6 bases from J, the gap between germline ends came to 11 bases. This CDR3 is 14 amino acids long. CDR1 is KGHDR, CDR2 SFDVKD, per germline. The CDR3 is CATSDSRTADTQYF. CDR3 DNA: TGTGCCACCAGTGATTCTAGGACAGCGGATACGCAGTATTTT.

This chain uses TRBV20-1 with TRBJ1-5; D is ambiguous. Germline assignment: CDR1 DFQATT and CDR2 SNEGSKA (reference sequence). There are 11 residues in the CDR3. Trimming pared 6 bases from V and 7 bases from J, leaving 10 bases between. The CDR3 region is CSATMGQPQHF. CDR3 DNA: TGCAGTGCAACGATGGGGCAGCCCCAGCATTTT.

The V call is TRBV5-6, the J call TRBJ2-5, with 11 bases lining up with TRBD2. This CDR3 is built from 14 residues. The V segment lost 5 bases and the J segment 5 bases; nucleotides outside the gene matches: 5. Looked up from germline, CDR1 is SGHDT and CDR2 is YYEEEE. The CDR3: CASRFSGGAETQYF. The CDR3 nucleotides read TGTGCCAGCAGATTTAGCGGGGGGGCGGAGACCCAGTACTTC.

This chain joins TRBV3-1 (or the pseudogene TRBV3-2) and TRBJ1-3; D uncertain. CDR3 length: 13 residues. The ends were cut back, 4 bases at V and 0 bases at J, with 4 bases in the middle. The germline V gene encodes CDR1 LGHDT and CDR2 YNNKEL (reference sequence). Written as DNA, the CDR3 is TGTGCCAGCAGCCTTGGCTCTGGAAACACCATATATTTT. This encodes CASSLGSGNTIYF.

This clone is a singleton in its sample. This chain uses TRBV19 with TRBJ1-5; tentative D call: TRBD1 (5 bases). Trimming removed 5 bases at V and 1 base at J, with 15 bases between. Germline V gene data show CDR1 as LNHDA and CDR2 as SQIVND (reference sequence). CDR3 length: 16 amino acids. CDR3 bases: TGTGCCAGTAGTCTCGGGGGTATCTTGAGCAATCAGCCCCAGCATTTT. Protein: CASSLGGILSNQPQHF.

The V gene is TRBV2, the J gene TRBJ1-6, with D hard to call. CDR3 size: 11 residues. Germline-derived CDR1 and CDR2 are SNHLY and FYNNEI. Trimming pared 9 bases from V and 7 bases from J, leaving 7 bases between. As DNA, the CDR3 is TGTGCCAGTCGGTACAATTCACCCCTCCACTTT. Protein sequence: CASRYNSPLHF.

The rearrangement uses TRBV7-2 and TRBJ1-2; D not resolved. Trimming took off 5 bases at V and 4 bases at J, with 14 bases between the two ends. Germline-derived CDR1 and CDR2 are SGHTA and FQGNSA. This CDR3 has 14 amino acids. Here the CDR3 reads CASSREQTSYGYTF. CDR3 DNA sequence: TGTGCCAGCAGCCGGGAGCAAACCAGCTATGGCTACACCTTC.

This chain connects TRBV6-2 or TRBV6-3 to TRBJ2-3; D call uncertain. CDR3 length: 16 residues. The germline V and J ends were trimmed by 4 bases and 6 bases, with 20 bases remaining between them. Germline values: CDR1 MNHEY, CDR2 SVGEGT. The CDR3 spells CASSSPSSPPIDTQYF. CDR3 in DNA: TGTGCCAGCAGTTCCCCGTCTAGTCCCCCCATCGATACGCAGTATTTT.